The sequence of this T cell receptor beta chain was determined in a study of response to subunit inactivated influenza vaccine. The study, taken as a whole, reports: Seasonal influenza vaccination, on each occasion, was suggested by the authors to recruit few new T cells.

One entry per CDR3 protein results from TCRdb running MiXCR on the RT-PCR reads. The sample consists of more than 200,000 distinct CDR3 sequences, more than 9% of them appearing once. A note on this clonotype: Its antigen remains unidentified.

CDR1 is LGHDT and CDR2 is YNNKEL in the germline V gene (reference sequence). The CDR3 sequence is 15 residues long. V lost 0 bases, J lost 0 bases, and 5 bases lay in between. The sample in question was non-naive T cells sorted from PBMCs, obtained 14 days before vaccination. The TCR originated in a man aged 50 to 60 who received an inactivated influenza vaccine. The J gene is TRBJ1-4, the V gene TRBV3-1; D gene unclear. This CDR3 reads CASSQDTATNEKLFF. The CDR3 DNA reads as TGTGCCAGCAGCCAAGATACTGCAACTAATGAAAAACTGTTTTTT.